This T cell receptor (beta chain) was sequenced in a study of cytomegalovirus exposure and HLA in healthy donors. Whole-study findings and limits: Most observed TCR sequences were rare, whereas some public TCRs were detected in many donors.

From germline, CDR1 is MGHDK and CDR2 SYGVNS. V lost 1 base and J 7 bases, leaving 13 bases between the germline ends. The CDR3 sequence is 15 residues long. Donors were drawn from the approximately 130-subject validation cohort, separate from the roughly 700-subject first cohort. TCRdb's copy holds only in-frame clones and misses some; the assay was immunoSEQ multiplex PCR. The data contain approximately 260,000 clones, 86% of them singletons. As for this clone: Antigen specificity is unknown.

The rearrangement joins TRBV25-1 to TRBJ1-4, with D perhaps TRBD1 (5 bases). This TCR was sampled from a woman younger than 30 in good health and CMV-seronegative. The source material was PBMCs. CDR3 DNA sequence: TGTGCCAGCAGTGAATCCAGGGCCCTGAGTGAAAAACTGTTTTTT. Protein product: CASSESRALSEKLFF.